A single sample is the source of the 2 T cell receptor beta chains below, sequenced in a study of T cell responses to AZD1222 COVID-19 vaccine. The method was immunoSEQ multiplex PCR; TCRdb's version includes in-frame clones alone and lacks a portion of them. The data hold tens of thousands of clones, with around 91% observed a single time. This specimen consisted of peripheral blood, obtained on day 0 of MenACWY control vaccination. The receptors shown here come from an adult in good health.

The genes are TRBV10-3 and TRBJ2-7; D not certain. The V end lost 0 bases, the J end lost 2 bases, and 11 bases lay between the germline ends. The CDR3 runs to 15 residues. Germline V CDR1 and CDR2: ENHRY, SYGVKD. CDR3 in DNA: TGTGCCATCAGTGAGTCAGTTGGGGAAACCTACGAGCAGTACTTC. This codes for CAISESVGETYEQYF.

The rearrangement joins TRBV29-1 to TRBJ2-6, with a possible D match to TRBD1 (5 bases). The CDR3 consists of 14 residues. V was trimmed by 3 bases and J by 0 bases, leaving 6 bases between them. Germline assignment: CDR1 SQVTM and CDR2 ANQGSEA. CDR3 residues: CSVDDSSGANVLTF. In DNA form, the CDR3 reads TGCAGCGTTGATGACAGCTCTGGGGCCAACGTCCTGACTTTC.